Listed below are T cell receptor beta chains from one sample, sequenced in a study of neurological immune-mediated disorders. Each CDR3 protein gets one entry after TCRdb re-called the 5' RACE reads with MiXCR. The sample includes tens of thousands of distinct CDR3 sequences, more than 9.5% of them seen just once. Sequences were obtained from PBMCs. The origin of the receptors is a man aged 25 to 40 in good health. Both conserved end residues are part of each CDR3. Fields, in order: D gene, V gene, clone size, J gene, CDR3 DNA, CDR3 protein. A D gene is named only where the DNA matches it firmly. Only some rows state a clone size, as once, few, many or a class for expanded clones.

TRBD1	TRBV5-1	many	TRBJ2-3	TGCGCCAGCAGCTCATCGGGACAGGACCGCACAGATACGCAGTATTTT	CASSSSGQDRTDTQYF
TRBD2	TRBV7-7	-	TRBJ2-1	TGTGCCAGCAGCCGAGGACTAGCGGGAGGAGAGCAGTTCTTC	CASSRGLAGGEQFF
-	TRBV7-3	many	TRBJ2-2	TGTGCCAGCAGCTCCCAGGGTATTAGGAACACCGGGGAGCTGTTTTTT	CASSSQGIRNTGELFF
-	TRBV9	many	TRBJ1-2	TGTGCCAGCAGCGTAAACCCAGATAAAACGACGGCCATCTATGGCTACACCTTC	CASSVNPDKTTAIYGYTF
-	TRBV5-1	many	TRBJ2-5	TGCGCCAGCAGCAGAAATCAGGGTCGAGAGACCCAGTACTTC	CASSRNQGRETQYF
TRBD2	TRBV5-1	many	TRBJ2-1	TGCGCCAGCAGCCCCTCCGGGACTAGCGGGAGTAATGAGCAGTTCTTC	CASSPSGTSGSNEQFF
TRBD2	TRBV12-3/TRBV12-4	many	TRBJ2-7	TGTGCCAGCACTCCTCGAGGTCTAGCGGGAAGTCGAGCCTACGAGCAGTACTTC	CASTPRGLAGSRAYEQYF
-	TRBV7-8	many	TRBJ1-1	TGTGCCAGCAGCCGGGGCGGGGCCACTGAAGCTTTCTTT	CASSRGGATEAFF
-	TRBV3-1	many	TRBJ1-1	TGTGCCAGCAGCCAAGCCCTGGCCCTCACGAACACTGAAGCTTTCTTT	CASSQALALTNTEAFF
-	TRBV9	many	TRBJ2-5	TGTGCCAGCAGCGTAGGCTCCAGAGTGGCAGAGACCCAGTACTTC	CASSVGSRVAETQYF
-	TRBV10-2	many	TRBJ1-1	TGCGCCAGCAGTGGACCCCGGGGGAACACTGAAGCTTTCTTT	CASSGPRGNTEAFF
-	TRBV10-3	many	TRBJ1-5	TGTGCCATCAGTGGGGGGGGGGTGGCCAGCAATCAGCCCCAGCATTTT	CAISGGGVASNQPQHF
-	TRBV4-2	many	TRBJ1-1	TGTGCCAGCAGCCCAAAAGCACAGATTGAAGCTTTCTTT	CASSPKAQIEAFF
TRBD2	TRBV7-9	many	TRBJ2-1	TGTGCCAGCAGCTTATTTAAGCGGGGAAGCTCCTACAATGAGCAGTTCTTC	CASSLFKRGSSYNEQFF
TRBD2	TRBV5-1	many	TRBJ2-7	TGCGCCAGCAGCTTGGCGGTAGCGGGTACGGAACAGTACTTC	CASSLAVAGTEQYF
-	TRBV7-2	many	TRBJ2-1	TGTGCCAGCAGCTCGGTATACAATGAGCAGTTCTTC	CASSSVYNEQFF
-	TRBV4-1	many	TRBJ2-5	TGCGCCAGCAGCCACCGGGACTACCAAGAGACCCAGTACTTC	CASSHRDYQETQYF
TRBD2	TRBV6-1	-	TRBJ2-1	TGTGCCAGCACCCCCCCTAGCGGGCGGGACAATGAGCAGTTCTTC	CASTPPSGRDNEQFF
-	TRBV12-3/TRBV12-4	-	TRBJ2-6	TGTGCCAGCAGGCGCCGCGGTGGCGGGTGGGACTCTGGGGCCAACGTCCTGACTTTC	CASRRRGGGWDSGANVLTF
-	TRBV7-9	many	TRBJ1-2	TGTGCCAGCAGCTTAGAGGTGCAGGAAGGTTCTGGCTACACCTTC	CASSLEVQEGSGYTF
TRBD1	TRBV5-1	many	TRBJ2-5	TGCGCCAGCAGCGGCGGACAGGGAGAGACCCAGTACTTC	CASSGGQGETQYF
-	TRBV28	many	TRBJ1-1	TGTGCCAGCAGTCGACAGTACACTGAAGCTTTCTTT	CASSRQYTEAFF
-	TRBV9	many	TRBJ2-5	TGTGCCAGCAGCACCCGCCCCTGGGAGACCCAGTACTTC	CASSTRPWETQYF
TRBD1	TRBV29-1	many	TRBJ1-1	TGCAGCTTAAAAAAGACAGGGGGCACTGAAGCTTTCTTT	CSLKKTGGTEAFF
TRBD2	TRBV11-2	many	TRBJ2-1	TGTGCCAGCAACGCTATCGGCGGGAGTCCCTACAATGAGCAGTTCTTC	CASNAIGGSPYNEQFF
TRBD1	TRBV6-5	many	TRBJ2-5	TGTGCCAGCAGAATGACAGGGGCTCAAGAGACCCAGTACTTC	CASRMTGAQETQYF
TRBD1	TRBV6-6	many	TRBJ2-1	TGTGCCAGCAGCCTAGACAGGGTTTACAATGAGCAGTTCTTC	CASSLDRVYNEQFF
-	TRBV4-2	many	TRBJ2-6	TGTGCCAGCAGCCAAGATGACAACTCTGGGGCCAACGTCCTGACTTTC	CASSQDDNSGANVLTF
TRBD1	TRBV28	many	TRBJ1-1	TGTGCCAGCAGTTCCCCCGGACAGGCGGGATCCACTGAAGCTTTCTTT	CASSSPGQAGSTEAFF
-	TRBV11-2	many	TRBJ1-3	TGTGCCAGCAGCTTAGCTTTTCTTAGCCCGGGAAACACCATATATTTT	CASSLAFLSPGNTIYF
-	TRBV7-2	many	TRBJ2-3	TGTGCCAGCAGCTTAACCGAGCGGAGGAGCACAGATACGCAGTATTTT	CASSLTERRSTDTQYF
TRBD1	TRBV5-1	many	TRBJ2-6	TGCGCCAGCTATGGACAGGGACTCTTCTCTGGGGCCAACGTCCTGACTTTC	CASYGQGLFSGANVLTF
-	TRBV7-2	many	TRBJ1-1	TGTGCCAGCAGCTTAGCGGCAGGGAATTCAGCTGAAGCTTTCTTT	CASSLAAGNSAEAFF
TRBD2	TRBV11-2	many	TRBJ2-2	TGTGCCAGCAGCTTAGGCGGGAGGGCCGCCGGGGAGCTGTTTTTT	CASSLGGRAAGELFF
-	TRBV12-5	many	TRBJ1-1	-	CASGSSFGAAEAFF
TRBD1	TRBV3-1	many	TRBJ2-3	TGTGCCAGCAGCCGACCACAGGGGAACACAGATACGCAGTATTTT	CASSRPQGNTDTQYF
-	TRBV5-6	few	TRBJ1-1	TGTGCCAGCAGCTTGGAAGAGGGCCGATTGAACACTGAAGCTTTCTTT	CASSLEEGRLNTEAFF
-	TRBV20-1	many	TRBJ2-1	TGCAGTGCTCCCTCCCACTCCTACAATGAGCAGTTCTTC	CSAPSHSYNEQFF
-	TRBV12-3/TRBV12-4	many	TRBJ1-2	TGTGCCAGCAGTTACAGGGCTTCTGGGGCGTCTAACTATGGCTACACCTTC	CASSYRASGASNYGYTF
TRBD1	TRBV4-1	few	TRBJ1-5	TGCGCCAGCAGCCAAGGGACAGGGAGGAGCAATCAGCCCCAGCATTTT	CASSQGTGRSNQPQHF
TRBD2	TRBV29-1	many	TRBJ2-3	TGCAGCGTCCGAAAAGGACTAGGGACTACGCAGTATTTT	CSVRKGLGTTQYF
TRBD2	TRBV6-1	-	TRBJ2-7	TGTGCCAGCATGACTAGCGGGAGTCCTACCTACGAGCAGTACTTC	CASMTSGSPTYEQYF
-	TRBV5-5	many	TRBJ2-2	TGTGCCAGCAGCTTGGAATGGGTTTCCGGGGAGCTGTTTTTT	CASSLEWVSGELFF
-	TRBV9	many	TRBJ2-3	TGTGCCAGCAGCGTAGAAACGGGTGGCACAGATACGCAGTATTTT	CASSVETGGTDTQYF
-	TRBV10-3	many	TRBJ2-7	TGTGCCATCAGTTCACGGACAAGCTACGAGCAGTACTTC	CAISSRTSYEQYF
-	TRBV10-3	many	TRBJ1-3	TGTGCCACGGTGGCGGGTAGAAACACCATATATTTT	CATVAGRNTIYF
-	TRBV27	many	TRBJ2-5	TGTGCCAGCAGCTTCACCAACAGGGCGGAGACCCAGTACTTC	CASSFTNRAETQYF
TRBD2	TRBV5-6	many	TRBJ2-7	TGTGCCAGCAGCTTCTTTAGCGGGGTGGGATCCTACGAGCAGTACTTC	CASSFFSGVGSYEQYF
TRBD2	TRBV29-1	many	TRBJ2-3	TGCAGCGTCGACATAAGCGGGAGGGGCGCAGATACGCAGTATTTT	CSVDISGRGADTQYF
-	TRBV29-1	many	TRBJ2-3	TGCAGCGTTGATGTTTTAGACGGAGCCACAGATACGCAGTATTTT	CSVDVLDGATDTQYF
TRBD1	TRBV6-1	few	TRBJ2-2	TGTGCCAGCAGTGGTCACAGGGGGACGTGGGAGCTGTTTTTT	CASSGHRGTWELFF